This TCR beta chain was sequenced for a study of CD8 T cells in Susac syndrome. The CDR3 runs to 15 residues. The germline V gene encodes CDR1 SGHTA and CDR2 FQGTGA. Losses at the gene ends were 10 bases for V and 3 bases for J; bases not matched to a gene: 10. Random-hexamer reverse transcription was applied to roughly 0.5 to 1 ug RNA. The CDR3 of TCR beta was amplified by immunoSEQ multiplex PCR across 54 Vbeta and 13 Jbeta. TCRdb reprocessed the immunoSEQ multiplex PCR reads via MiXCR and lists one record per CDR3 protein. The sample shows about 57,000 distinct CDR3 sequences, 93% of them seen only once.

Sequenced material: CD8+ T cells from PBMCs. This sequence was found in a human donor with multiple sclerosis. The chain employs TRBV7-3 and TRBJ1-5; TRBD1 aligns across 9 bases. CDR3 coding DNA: TGTGCCACGCCTCCCCGGGACAGGGACAATCAGCCCCAGCATTTT. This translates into CATPPRDRDNQPQHF.